This T cell receptor (beta chain) was sequenced in a study of T cells in Graves' hyperthyroidism and ophthalmopathy. Points from the study as a whole: A 13 V-J signature model discriminated ophthalmopathy versus stable hyperthyroidism. Most expanded thyroid clonotypes above 0.001 recurred in blood.

Exclusion of a patient resulted from uncontrolled infection, other autoimmune disease, pregnancy or lactation. RNA transcripts served as the template for amplifying TCR beta CDR3 regions. First-round RT-PCR of the TCR CDR3 relied on the HTBI primer set. TCRdb re-called the multiplex PCR reads with MiXCR, one entry per CDR3 protein. The table records about 350,000 distinct CDR3 sequences, approximately 14% of them present only once. In this sample, this clonotype turned up many times. Antigen unknown. The CDR3 has 17 amino acids. V was trimmed by 6 bases and J by 0 bases, leaving 18 bases between them. Germline-derived CDR1 and CDR2 are DFQATT and SNEGSKA (reference sequence).

The source of this sequence is a woman between 25 and 40 years old with Graves' hyperthyroidism. The rearrangement uses TRBV20-1 and TRBJ1-6; D perhaps matches TRBD1 (6 bases). Sample: blood. As DNA, the CDR3 is TGCAGTGCCATTGGGGGGGCCGCGAGCTCCTATAATTCACCCCTCCACTTT. Amino acid sequence: CSAIGGAASSYNSPLHF.